This entry describes one TCR beta chain. Its antigen is undetermined. The sorted Tregs were CD4+CD25+CD127-/low cells. Semi-nested PCR with Nested Universal Primer A followed constant-region reverse priming of full-length variable regions. MiXCR was run by TCRdb on the 5' RACE reads, yielding one entry per CDR3 protein. The data show about 8,000 distinct CDR3 sequences, roughly 51% seen once. Trimming left V 0 bases short and J 6 bases short, with 13 bases between. The CDR3 extends over 14 amino acids. Germline V lookup: CDR1 DFQATT, CDR2 SNEGSKA (reference sequence). Study-wide results and caveats: Tumor Tregs overlapped most with tumor, then blood, naive CD4+ cells. Tumor memory CD4+ T cell TCR gene usage clustered with blood and lymph node memory CD4+ cells and lymph node naive CD4+ cells.

The specimen was Tregs sorted from a lymph node. The gene calls are TRBV20-1 and TRBJ2-3; D is ambiguous. The sequence derives from a female donor with breast cancer. The CDR3: CSARDQSRPDTQYF. As DNA, the CDR3 is TGCAGTGCTAGAGATCAATCTCGACCGGATACGCAGTATTTT.